Each of the 15 T cell receptor beta chains below was sequenced from the same sample in a study of long-term antiretroviral therapy in people with HIV. Version v3.0 of the immunoSEQ assay ran at survey level. Sequencing was performed with immunoSEQ multiplex PCR; in TCRdb, only in-frame clones are kept and a portion is missing. The data contain 25,000 to 35,000 clones, over 90% of them singletons. The material was unsorted PBMCs, obtained 5.3 years after starting antiretroviral therapy. The receptors were gathered from a man aged 45 to 65 with HIV.

The chain uses TRBV7-3 and TRBJ1-6, with 8 bases that match TRBD1. Germline-derived CDR1 and CDR2 are SGHTA and FQGTGA. The CDR3 has 15 amino acids. J lost 7 bases, V lost 4 bases, and 6 bases had no gene match. The CDR3 loop is CASSSGTGRNSPLHF. The DNA for the CDR3 is TGTGCCAGCAGCTCCGGGACAGGACGGAATTCACCCCTCCACTTT.

This chain uses TRBV30 with TRBJ2-7; D not resolved. Deletions cut 4 bases from V and 2 bases from J, with 9 bases between. The CDR3 is 12 residues long. CDR1 GTSNPN and CDR2 SVGIG come from the germline V gene (reference sequence). The CDR3 region has the DNA TGTGCCTGGAAAGTAGGAGCCTACGAGCAGTACTTC. Its translation: CAWKVGAYEQYF.

This rearrangement joins TRBV28 to TRBJ2-2, with 9 nucleotides matching TRBD2. J lost 4 bases, V lost 6 bases, and 6 bases had no gene match. The germline V gene encodes CDR1 MDHEN and CDR2 SYDVKM. The CDR3 is made up of 15 amino acids. This CDR3 is CASSEAGGSTGELFF. CDR3 sequence (DNA): TGTGCCAGCAGCGAAGCGGGGGGATCCACCGGGGAGCTGTTTTTT.

The V gene is TRBV2, the J gene TRBJ2-1, with 7 bases identical to TRBD2. The germline CDR1 and CDR2 sequences are SNHLY and FYNNEI. This CDR3 has 12 amino acids. J lost 10 bases, V lost 7 bases, and 7 bases had no gene match. The chain's CDR3 is CASNPGGLEQFF. As DNA, the CDR3 is TGTGCCAGCAATCCCGGGGGACTAGAGCAGTTCTTC.

V is TRBV9 and J is TRBJ2-7; D is possibly TRBD1 (6 bases). Germline V gene sequence: CDR1 SGDLS, CDR2 YYNGEE. The CDR3 loop spans 16 amino acids. With 0 bases removed from V and 1 base from J, the gap between germline ends came to 14 bases. CDR3 DNA: TGTGCCAGCAGCGTAGGAATTCGGACAGTTTCCTACGAGCAGTACTTC. Encoded protein: CASSVGIRTVSYEQYF.

This rearrangement joins TRBV12-5 to TRBJ2-1; 7 bases map to TRBD1. This CDR3 is built from 14 residues. In germline, CDR1 is LGHNT, CDR2 FRNRAP. The ends lost 6 bases at V and 4 bases at J; junction bases unmatched: 6. The CDR3 is CASGYRGGYNEQFF. The CDR3 DNA reads TGTGCTAGTGGGTACAGGGGTGGATACAATGAGCAGTTCTTC. The full variable domain, completed using reference TRBV12-5 and TRBJ2-1, is DARVTQTPRHKVTEMGQEVTMRCQPILGHNTVFWYRQTMMQGLELLAYFRNRAPLDDSGMPKDRFSAEMPDATLATLKIQPSEPRDSAVYFCASGYRGGYNEQFFGPGTRLTVL.

This chain uses TRBV4-3 with TRBJ2-1; D not certain. V lost 0 bases and J 5 bases, leaving 14 bases between the germline ends. CDR1 and CDR2 from the germline V gene are LGHNA and YSLEER. The CDR3 spans 16 residues. The CDR3 spells CASSQDGPKGNNEQFF. The CDR3, as DNA: TGCGCCAGCAGCCAAGACGGGCCTAAAGGGAACAATGAGCAGTTCTTC.

V is TRBV13 and J is TRBJ2-7, with D tentatively TRBD2 (6 bases). Deletions cut 3 bases from V and 5 bases from J, with 17 bases between. The CDR3 has 15 amino acids. Germline lookup yields CDR1 PRHDT and CDR2 FYEKMQ (reference sequence). CDR3 DNA sequence: TGTGCCAGCAGCTTTAGCGCAGGGCGGGACCACGAGCAGTACTTC. This encodes CASSFSAGRDHEQYF.

V gene TRBV5-4 combines with J gene TRBJ2-2; 11 bases match TRBD1. The germline gives CDR1 SGHNT, CDR2 YYREEE (reference sequence). The CDR3 is made up of 15 amino acids. The ends lost 2 bases at V and 5 bases at J; junction bases unmatched: 2. The CDR3 sequence: CASSFGQGATGELFF. CDR3 DNA sequence: TGTGCCAGCAGCTTCGGACAGGGGGCTACCGGGGAGCTGTTTTTT.

The chain recombines TRBV7-2 with TRBJ2-2; 7 nucleotides align to TRBD1. Germline-derived CDR1 and CDR2 are SGHTA and FQGNSA. The CDR3 is made up of 15 amino acids. The junction had 5 bases not matched to a gene; V was cut back by 3 bases and J by 4 bases. CDR3 coding DNA: TGTGCCAGCAGCTTCACCGGGACAGCCACCGGGGAGCTGTTTTTT. Its protein is CASSFTGTATGELFF.

The chain is built from TRBV4-3 and TRBJ2-5, with D perhaps TRBD1 or TRBD2 (5 bases each). V lost 3 bases and J lost 1, with 12 bases in between. The CDR3 has 15 residues. Germline V CDR1 and CDR2: LGHNA, YSLEER. CDR3 residues: CASSQGTAAQETQYF. In DNA, the CDR3 is TGCGCCAGCAGCCAGGGGACCGCCGCCCAAGAGACCCAGTACTTC.

V and J are TRBV7-2 and TRBJ2-7; D is undetermined. Germline CDR1 SGHTA, CDR2 FQGNSA. Trimming left V 7 bases short and J 2 bases short, with 18 bases between. This CDR3 region has 15 residues. In nucleotides, the CDR3 is TGTGCCAGCACCCTTCTTTACGAGGATGCCTACGAGCAGTACTTC. Translation: CASTLLYEDAYEQYF.

The count of this clone is one. V and J are TRBV7-2 and TRBJ2-3; D gene unclear. The CDR3 has 13 amino acids. Trimming shortened V by 5 bases and J by 3 bases, and 9 bases separated the two germline ends. CDR1 is SGHTA, CDR2 FQGNSA, per germline. CDR3 loop: CASSQLGTDTQYF. CDR3 DNA sequence: TGTGCCAGCAGCCAATTGGGGACAGATACGCAGTATTTT. Combining the CDR3 with reference TRBV7-2 and TRBJ2-3 gives the whole variable domain GAGVSQSPSNKVTEKGKDVELRCDPISGHTALYWYRQSLGQGLEFLIYFQGNSAPDKSGLPSDRFSAERTGGSVSTLTIQRTQQEDSAVYLCASSQLGTDTQYFGPGTRLTVL.

The V gene is TRBV9, the J gene TRBJ2-7, with 10 nucleotides matching TRBD1. V shed 4 bases, J shed 3 bases, and the junction held 10 bases outside the gene matches. From germline, CDR1 is SGDLS and CDR2 YYNGEE. The CDR3 extends over 16 amino acids. Written as DNA, the CDR3 is TGTGCCAGCAGCAGAACGGGGACAGGGGAAGGCTACGAGCAGTACTTC. This gives the protein CASSRTGTGEGYEQYF.

The V gene is TRBV19, the J gene TRBJ2-3, with 8 bases aligning to TRBD1. Germline V lookup: CDR1 LNHDA, CDR2 SQIVND (reference sequence). CDR3 length: 16 residues. V lost 5 bases, J lost 4 bases, and 11 bases stayed unmatched. CDR3 bases: TGTGCCAGTAGTCAATCGACAGGGGTTTGGGCAGATACGCAGTATTTT. It yields the protein CASSQSTGVWADTQYF.